Each of the 4 T cell receptor beta chains below was sequenced from the same sample in a study of blood T cell repertoires in COVID-19. The method was immunoSEQ multiplex PCR; TCRdb's version includes in-frame clones alone and lacks a portion of them. The top ten clones hold about 6% of a sample with more than 200,000 clones, approximately 84% of them seen once. Sample: peripheral blood. The receptor set was obtained from an elderly man with acute or convalescent COVID-19.

The chain is built from TRBV27 and TRBJ2-1; D not resolved. V lost 3 bases to trimming and J lost 8 bases, with 11 bases between them. From germline, CDR1 is MNHEY and CDR2 SMNVEV (reference sequence). The CDR3 spans 13 residues. CDR3 region: CASSFKAAHEQFF. CDR3 DNA sequence: TGTGCCAGCAGTTTCAAGGCGGCCCATGAGCAGTTCTTC.

The gene calls are TRBV28 and TRBJ1-1, with 9 bases lining up with TRBD1. Germline CDR1 reads MDHEN; CDR2 reads SYDVKM. V lost 8 bases to trimming and J lost 2 bases; unmatched junction nucleotides: 6. The CDR3 spans 14 residues. CDR3 sequence reads: CASRTGDFNTEAFF. The DNA of the CDR3 is TGTGCCAGCCGGACAGGGGATTTTAACACTGAAGCTTTCTTT.

V gene TRBV28 combines with J gene TRBJ1-5, with D perhaps matching TRBD1 (5 bases). With 1 base removed from V and 6 bases from J, the gap between germline ends came to 13 bases. Germline values: CDR1 MDHEN, CDR2 SYDVKM. CDR3 length equals 15 residues. CDR3 sequence (DNA): TGTGCCAGCAGTTTATTAAGCCAGGGAAGTCAGCCCCAGCATTTT. This codes for CASSLLSQGSQPQHF.

V gene TRBV7-3 combines with J gene TRBJ2-7; 9 bases are shared with TRBD2. The V and J ends lost 2 bases and 2 bases, in that order; junction bases with no gene match: 4. The CDR3 has 15 residues. CDR1 is SGHTA, CDR2 FQGTGA, per germline. The CDR3 here is CASSLRLAGPYEQYF. The CDR3 bases are TGTGCCAGCAGCTTACGGCTAGCGGGGCCCTACGAGCAGTACTTC.